This T cell receptor (beta chain) emerged from a study of T cells in Graves' hyperthyroidism and ophthalmopathy. General study points: The authors' 13 V-J model separated ophthalmopathy from stable hyperthyroidism. Model output signaled ophthalmopathy a median 6.5 months ahead of onset. Clonotypes that were expanded in thyroid above 0.001 mostly appeared in blood too.

A word on this clonotype: Antigen unknown.

The CDR3 extends over 16 amino acids. Trimming removed 2 bases at V and 0 bases at J, with 11 bases between. Germline loops: CDR1 SGHTA, CDR2 FQGTGA. Using RNA transcripts as the source, TCR beta CDR3 regions were amplified. The TCR CDR3 first-round RT-PCR relied on the HTBI primer set. Each CDR3 protein is one row after TCRdb ran MiXCR on the multiplex PCR reads. The sample includes a few hundred thousand distinct CDR3 sequences, 15% to 18% seen only once; the top ten take 13% to 15%. This chain joins TRBV7-3 and TRBJ2-1; D unclear. The sequence came from a woman under 30 with Graves' hyperthyroidism. Material for sequencing was blood. For the CDR3, the DNA is TGTGCCAGCAGCTTAGGTCCGGCGAGCTCCTACAATGAGCAGTTCTTC. Its protein product is CASSLGPASSYNEQFF.